Below are 2 T cell receptor beta chains sequenced from a single sample in a study of cytomegalovirus exposure and HLA in healthy donors. PCR amplification relied on 60 Vbeta primers (plus 13 Jbeta primers). The repertoire was sequenced with immunoSEQ multiplex PCR; TCRdb's copy has only in-frame clones and lacks some. Seen here are 100,000 to 150,000 clones, about 81% observed once, and the top ten hold about 1%. The sequencing sample was made of PBMCs. These receptors were collected from a woman aged 25 to 45 in good health and CMV-seronegative.

This rearrangement joins TRBV4-1 to TRBJ1-5, with TRBD1 matching 11 bases. CDR1 and CDR2 (germline): MGHRA, YSYEKL. V shed 4 bases and J 1 base; nucleotides not matched to a gene: 9. This CDR3 spans 18 amino acids. CDR3 region: CASSPRTGGLRSNQPQHF. The DNA of the CDR3 is TGCGCCAGCAGCCCCCGGACAGGGGGCCTCAGGAGCAATCAGCCCCAGCATTTT.

CDR3 loop: CASSTPGTGANVLTF. The CDR3 DNA follows: TGTGCCAGCAGCACCCCAGGGACTGGGGCCAACGTCCTGACTTTC. V gene TRBV27 combines with J gene TRBJ2-6, with a tentative D call TRBD1 (5 bases). Per germline, CDR1 MNHEY and CDR2 SMNVEV (reference sequence). Trimming took off 6 bases at V and 2 bases at J, with 11 bases between the two ends. The CDR3 contains 15 residues.